This T cell receptor (beta chain) was obtained from a study of control samples from healthy donors and cancer patients. Clones were sequenced by immunoSEQ multiplex PCR, and TCRdb holds only the in-frame ones, with some missing. The data hold about 140,000 clones, with roughly nine tenths observed a single time. With 6 bases clipped from V and 8 bases from J, the junction kept 7 bases outside the gene matches. CDR3 length: 13 amino acids. This clonotype was sampled from a man younger than 35 in good health. The chain uses TRBV12-3 or TRBV12-4 and TRBJ1-5; 7 positions match TRBD1. The sequencing sample was made of blood. The CDR3 reads CASSRQGVEPQHF. CDR3 nucleotides: TGTGCCAGCAGCCGACAGGGTGTGGAGCCCCAGCATTTT.